Following are 5 T cell receptor beta chains from one sample sequenced in a study of T cells in localized non-small cell lung cancer. Using immunoSEQ multiplex PCR, the repertoire was profiled, and TCRdb retains in-frame clones only, with some absent. The sample has roughly 40,000 clones, approximately 86% seen once. The sample was peripheral blood, taken before any cancer treatment. These receptors all stem from a man aged 18-55 years with stage I lung adenocarcinoma.

The chain recombines TRBV7-9 with TRBJ1-3; no reliable D call. Trimming took off 5 bases at V and 0 bases at J, with 11 bases between the two ends. The CDR3 runs to 15 residues. Germline assignment: CDR1 SEHNR and CDR2 FQNEAQ (reference sequence). CDR3 bases: TGTGCCAGCAGCCCCCAGGCGTTCTCTGGAAACACCATATATTTT. It yields the protein CASSPQAFSGNTIYF.

The V and J genes are TRBV30 and TRBJ1-1, with a possible D match to TRBD1 (6 bases). Between the trimmed V and J ends, which lost 8 bases and 5 bases, there was a span of 12 bases. The CDR3 extends over 11 amino acids. Germline CDR1 reads GTSNPN; CDR2 reads SVGIG (reference sequence). The DNA of the CDR3 is TGTGCCCAACACAGGGTTACTGAAGCTTTCTTT. As protein: CAQHRVTEAFF.

The chain employs TRBV28 and TRBJ1-5, with TRBD1 matching 8 bases. The CDR3 is 15 residues long. The germline V gene has CDR1 MDHEN and CDR2 SYDVKM. V was clipped by 6 bases and J by 7 bases; unmatched bases: 11. CDR3 bases: TGTGCCAGCAGCACTACAGGGGGATTAGGCCAGCCCCAGCATTTT. Protein product: CASSTTGGLGQPQHF.

This rearrangement joins TRBV2 to TRBJ1-4, with TRBD1 matching 8 bases. V lost 5 bases and J lost 4; bases outside the gene matches: 6. The CDR3 has 15 residues. Germline V gene lookup returns CDR1 SNHLY and CDR2 FYNNEI. The CDR3 nucleotides read TGTGCCAGCAGTCTTACAGGGGGGGATAATGAAAAACTGTTTTTT. Translation gives CASSLTGGDNEKLFF.

V and J are TRBV29-1 and TRBJ1-2; 9 nucleotides match TRBD1. This CDR3 contains 14 residues. Looked up from germline, CDR1 is SQVTM and CDR2 is ANQGSEA. J was trimmed by 8 bases and V by 3 bases; bases with no gene match: 10. In nucleotides, the CDR3 is TGCAGCGTTGACACGGGACAGGGTGGAAGAGGCTACACCTTC. Translating gives CSVDTGQGGRGYTF.